This TCR beta chain derives from a study of T cell responses to AZD1222 COVID-19 vaccine. About the research overall: Recipients boosted at about 4 weeks or about 12 weeks are pooled. General study points: Per reports, nearly half of all spike-specific TCRs target regions that are unmutated in variants. An increase in Spike-specific TCR breadth and depth was observed after two AZD1222 doses.

Here immunoSEQ multiplex PCR was the method, and the copy in TCRdb shows in-frame clones only, minus some. The sample lists 85,000 to 95,000 clones; nearly 90% were seen once. Trimming removed 4 bases from V and 4 bases from J, with 14 bases in between. This CDR3 region has 14 residues. Germline CDR1 reads SGHRS; CDR2 reads YFSETQ. Notes on this clone: The antigen is not known.

This clonotype was sampled from an adult in good health. The gene calls are TRBV5-1 and TRBJ2-5; a possible D gene is TRBD2 (6 bases). The source material was peripheral blood, sampled on day 0 of AZD1222 vaccination. For the CDR3, the DNA is TGCGCCAGCAGCCGGAGGGGCCTAGGAGAGACCCAGTACTTC. This encodes CASSRRGLGETQYF. Variable domain in full (rest from reference TRBV5-1 and TRBJ2-5): KAGVTQTPRYLIKTRGQQVTLSCSPISGHRSVSWYQQTPGQGLQFLFEYFSETQRNKGNFPGRFSGRQFSNSRSEMNVSTLELGDSALYLCASSRRGLGETQYFGPGTRLLVL.